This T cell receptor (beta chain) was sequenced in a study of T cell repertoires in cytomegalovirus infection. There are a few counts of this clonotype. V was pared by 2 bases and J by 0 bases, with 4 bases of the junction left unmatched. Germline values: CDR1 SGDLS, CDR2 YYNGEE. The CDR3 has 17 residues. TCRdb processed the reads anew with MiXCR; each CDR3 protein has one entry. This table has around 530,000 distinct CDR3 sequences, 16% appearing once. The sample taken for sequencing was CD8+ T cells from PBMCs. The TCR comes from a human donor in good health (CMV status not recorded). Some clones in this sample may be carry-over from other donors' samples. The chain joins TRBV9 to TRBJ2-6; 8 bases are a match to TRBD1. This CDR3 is CASSVRTGTSGANVLTF. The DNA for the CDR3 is TGTGCCAGCAGCGTTAGGACAGGGACCTCTGGGGCCAACGTCCTGACTTTC.